The source of this T cell receptor (beta chain) is a study of siplizumab effects on memory and regulatory T cells. This clone showed up just once. Mismatch with germline at one junction end may stem from a read error. Method: immunoSEQ multiplex PCR; TCRdb's copy keeps in-frame clones and lacks some. Among 100,000 or so clones listed, roughly nine tenths were seen once. Germline CDR1 is SSHAT and CDR2 is FNYEAQ (reference sequence). The CDR3 sequence is 14 residues long. The V gene is TRBV7-7, the J gene TRBJ2-3; 7 nucleotides align to TRBD1. The specimen sequenced was Tregs sorted from blood. This TCR was recovered from a human donor in good health. The CDR3 nucleotides are TGTGCTAGCAGCGTAGACAGGGGCACAGATACGCAGTATTTT. Its protein is CASSVDRGTDTQYF. Full variable domain (outside the CDR3, taken from reference TRBV7-7 and TRBJ2-3): GAGVSQSPRYKVTKRGQDVTLRCDPISSHATLYWYQQALGQGPEFLTYFNYEAQPDKSGLPSDRFSAERPEGSISTLTIQRTEQRDSAMYRCASSVDRGTDTQYFGPGTRLTVL.